The subject of this entry is one TCR beta chain. This clone's antigen is unknown. It has no much larger one-base neighbor in the sample; base qualities were not kept. The data are from a study of CD8+CD57+ T cells in acquired aplastic anemia (dated 2018 in TCRdb). For the study in its entirety: Extracted DNA from sorted CD4+ and CD8+ cells averaged around 3.4 ug, ranging from roughly 0.17 to 27.4 ug. A CD8+CD57+ expansion meant a frequency higher than the mean frequency seen in healthy subjects.

TCR beta VDJ combination and CDR3 sequence profiling used genomic DNA as the template. TCR repertoire sequencing was run on an Illumina HiSeq 2000. In the authors' own workflow: TRBV/TRBJ rearrangement plots, CDR3 size and DJ length profiles, and Simpson's diversity index were used to assess repertoires. The immunodominant clone was defined as the most abundant DNA sequence in deep sequencing data. CDR3 amino acid sequences were checked for sharing between subjects and were compared against published repertoires and the VDJdb database. TCRdb ran its own pipeline on the public reads, namely fastp trimming at Q25 and MiXCR clone calling, and kept in-frame beta chains. A single entry per CDR3 protein holds the most common genes and DNA from its merged rows. Here the V and J calls rest on TCRdb's processing, not on the authors' analysis. In this sample the table shows hundreds of thousands of distinct CDR3 sequences, around 33% of which occur a single time. The ten largest clones represent nearly 0.85% of the sample.

On the study overall, not on this receptor specifically: Between patients and healthy controls, no significant difference in CD8+ Simpson's diversity was found (P=0.060). Over 25 CD8+ CDR3 sequences were found in both patients and controls but appeared to be highly expressed in patients and within the immunodominant clones of the patients.

Patients chosen for sequencing had shown expansion of CD8+CD57+ cells by flow cytometry. Every patient had severe acquired aplastic anemia, diagnosed using the International Study of Aplastic Anemia and Agranulocytosis and Camitta criteria. At the time blood was sampled, none of the patients had received any therapy. In the study, sorted CD4+ and CD8+ blood T cells from patients with severe aplastic anemia and from healthy subjects underwent deep sequencing of TCR repertoires. Patients were enrolled in the USA under clinicaltrials.gov protocols 00001620, 01623167, 00001397, 00071045, 00081523 and 00961064. Ficoll-Paque density gradient centrifugation was used to isolate peripheral blood mononuclear cells. Before DNA was extracted, CD4+ and CD8+ T cells were sorted using either FACS or magnetic beads. Counted from cysteine to phenylalanine, this CDR3 has 17 amino acids. Of the read, only the CDR3 DNA is kept; its 51 bases are in frame from base 1. V and J are truncated by 5 bases and 9 bases respectively, leaving an intervening sequence of 23 bases. The germline V gene (reference sequence) specifies LNHNV as CDR1 and YYDKDF as CDR2.

The source material was sorted CD4+, CD8+, or CD8+CD57+ T cells (not recorded which) from PBMCs. This chain joins TRBV15 to TRBJ1-6; TRBD1 is a weak D gene call, 6 bases matching. The clonotype originates from a human donor with aplastic anemia. The DNA is as follows: TGTGCCACCAGCTCCGGGACAAGGATCTACTTAGGTTCACCCCTCCACTTT. The resulting protein is CATSSGTRIYLGSPLHF. Joined to the reference TRBV15 and TRBJ1-6 proteins, this CDR3 gives the full variable domain: DAMVIQNPRYQVTQFGKPVTLSCSQTLNHNVMYWYQQKSSQAPKLLFHYYDKDFNNEADTPDNFQSRRPNTSFCFLDIRSPGLGDTAMYLCATSSGTRIYLGSPLHFGNGTRLTVT.